The 21 T cell receptor beta chains in this list originate from one sample, sequenced in a study of blood T cell repertoires in COVID-19. Clones were sequenced by immunoSEQ multiplex PCR, and TCRdb holds only the in-frame ones, with some missing. This sample has approximately 240,000 clones, with approximately 90% found just once. The specimen sequenced was PBMCs or T cells enriched from blood (not recorded which). The receptors shown here come from a woman aged 18-30 years who had recovered from COVID-19.

This chain uses TRBV11-3 with TRBJ2-7; 7 bases match TRBD1. This CDR3 region has 15 residues. V lost 8 bases and J lost 0; bases outside the gene matches: 10. In germline, CDR1 is SGHNT, CDR2 YENEEA. CDR3 protein: CASQSLRGPSYEQYF. CDR3 sequence (DNA): TGTGCCAGCCAATCATTGAGGGGGCCCTCCTACGAGCAGTACTTC.

The chain combines TRBV3-1 (or the pseudogene TRBV3-2) with TRBJ2-1; 7 positions match TRBD1. Germline loops: CDR1 LGHDT, CDR2 YNNKEL (reference sequence). The V and J ends lost 8 bases and 6 bases, in that order; junction bases with no gene match: 13. The CDR3 spans 15 residues. This CDR3 is CASAGGASGSNEQFF. The CDR3 DNA sequence: TGTGCCAGCGCAGGGGGTGCAAGCGGTTCCAATGAGCAGTTCTTC.

This chain uses TRBV11-2 with TRBJ1-4, with a possible D match to TRBD1 (6 bases). V lost 5 bases, J lost 0 bases, and 16 bases lay in between. In germline, CDR1 is SGHAT, CDR2 FQNNGV. There are 17 residues in the CDR3. The CDR3, as DNA: TGTGCCAGCAGCGCGCTGAGGGGGAGTGCAACTAATGAAAAACTGTTTTTT. This gives the protein CASSALRGSATNEKLFF.

The chain carries TRBV19 and TRBJ1-4; D gene unclear. Germline values: CDR1 LNHDA, CDR2 SQIVND (reference sequence). V was pared by 9 bases and J by 0 bases, with 8 bases between. The CDR3 has 13 residues. This CDR3 reads CASGVATNEKLFF. CDR3 nucleotide sequence: TGTGCCAGCGGAGTTGCAACTAATGAAAAACTGTTTTTT.

The rearrangement joins TRBV6-5 to TRBJ1-1, with D unclear. The CDR3 has 14 residues. V was shortened by 7 bases and J by 4 bases, with 16 bases between the two germline ends. CDR1 and CDR2 from the germline V gene are MNHEY and SVGAGI. CDR3 nucleotide sequence: TGTGCCAGCAAGAAGACGGGAATGGGCACTGAAGCTTTCTTT. Its protein is CASKKTGMGTEAFF.

The CDR3 DNA sequence: TGTGCCAGCAGCACAGGACAGGGATTGGAAGCTTTCTTT. This codes for CASSTGQGLEAFF. The V and J genes are TRBV7-9 and TRBJ1-1, with 8 bases lining up with TRBD1. Germline V gives CDR1 SEHNR, CDR2 FQNEAQ (reference sequence). This CDR3 is built from 13 residues. With V trimmed by 5 bases and J by 8 bases, 7 bases remained unmatched.

This chain connects TRBV27 to TRBJ1-2; possible D gene TRBD1, 6 bases. This CDR3 comprises 16 residues. Germline CDR1 reads MNHEY; CDR2 reads SMNVEV (reference sequence). V dropped 6 bases and J dropped 6 bases, with 23 bases sitting between them. The CDR3 protein is CASSGWTEGADHGYTF. In DNA, the CDR3 is TGTGCCAGCAGCGGATGGACAGAGGGTGCGGACCATGGCTACACCTTC.

The rearrangement uses TRBV28 and TRBJ1-3; tentative D call: TRBD1 (5 bases). Germline assignment: CDR1 MDHEN and CDR2 SYDVKM. The CDR3 is made up of 15 amino acids. V was pared by 8 bases and J by 1 base, with 15 bases between. The CDR3 DNA reads as TGTGCCAGCGATAACAGGCAACAATCTGGAAACACCATATATTTT. This translates into CASDNRQQSGNTIYF.

This rearrangement joins TRBV5-5 to TRBJ1-1; D is undetermined. This CDR3 spans 12 amino acids. Looked up from germline, CDR1 is SGHKS and CDR2 is YYEKEE (reference sequence). The V gene lost 4 bases and the J gene lost 1 base, with 5 bases spanning the gap. The CDR3 reads CASSKRNTEAFF. The CDR3 nucleotides are TGTGCCAGCAGCAAGAGGAACACTGAAGCTTTCTTT.

The rearrangement uses TRBV18 and TRBJ2-7; 9 nucleotides line up with TRBD1. The germline V gene has CDR1 KGHSH and CDR2 LQKENI. The CDR3 covers 15 residues. The V segment lost 3 bases and the J segment 3 bases; nucleotides outside the gene matches: 6. The CDR3, as DNA: TGTGCCAGCTCACCCCCGGGACAGGGAGGCTACGAGCAGTACTTC. Its translation is CASSPPGQGGYEQYF.

The V and J genes are TRBV6-5 and TRBJ1-2; 7 positions agree with TRBD1. Germline values: CDR1 MNHEY, CDR2 SVGAGI. The trim removed 10 bases at V and 2 bases at J, leaving 10 bases unmatched. The CDR3 runs to 14 residues. The CDR3 DNA reads TGTGCCACCTTTTTGACAGGGTGGAACTATGGCTACACCTTC. Its translation is CATFLTGWNYGYTF.

The chain is built from TRBV5-1 and TRBJ1-6; 7 bases match TRBD1. CDR1 SGHRS and CDR2 YFSETQ come from the germline V gene. Trimming removed 2 bases from V and 12 bases from J; junction bases left unmatched: 14. The CDR3 spans 16 residues. The CDR3 sequence is CASSLNRGPDPLPLHF. DNA for the CDR3: TGCGCCAGCAGCTTAAACAGGGGCCCCGACCCTTTACCCCTCCACTTT.

The chain recombines TRBV4-1 with TRBJ2-2, with 7 bases matching TRBD2. The V and J ends lost 4 bases and 1 base, in that order; junction bases with no gene match: 9. Germline CDR1 is MGHRA and CDR2 is YSYEKL. This CDR3 has 17 amino acids. The CDR3 spells CASSPRLGGMNTGELFF. In DNA form, the CDR3 reads TGCGCCAGCAGCCCCCGGTTGGGGGGGATGAACACCGGGGAGCTGTTTTTT.

This chain joins TRBV7-3 and TRBJ1-1; 9 bases match TRBD1. The CDR3 totals 15 residues. J gave up 1 base and V 5 bases, and 5 bases lay outside the gene matches. From germline, CDR1 is SGHTA and CDR2 FQGTGA. CDR3 residues: CASSATGGANTEAFF. For the CDR3, the DNA is TGTGCCAGCAGCGCCACAGGGGGCGCGAACACTGAAGCTTTCTTT.

This chain links TRBV4-3 with TRBJ2-3, with D possibly matching TRBD2 (7 bases). The CDR3 loop spans 18 amino acids. V was clipped by 0 bases and J by 1 base, with 17 bases between them. Germline assignment: CDR1 LGHNA and CDR2 YSLEER. CDR3 loop: CASSQDFLGGTRTDTQYF. CDR3 sequence (DNA): TGCGCCAGCAGCCAAGATTTCCTGGGGGGGACACGCACAGATACGCAGTATTTT.

The chain has TRBV28 and TRBJ2-7; no clear D gene. The CDR3 length is 15 residues. Germline lookup yields CDR1 MDHEN and CDR2 SYDVKM. The ends were cut back, 7 bases at V and 5 bases at J, with 21 bases in the middle. The CDR3 reads CASTGSESVRNEQYF. Here the CDR3 DNA reads TGTGCCAGCACCGGGTCGGAATCAGTTCGGAACGAGCAGTACTTC.

The V call is TRBV28, the J call TRBJ1-3; 9 bases map to TRBD1. This CDR3 spans 15 amino acids. The junction had 5 bases not matched to a gene; V was cut back by 7 bases and J by 1 base. Germline V gene sequence: CDR1 MDHEN, CDR2 SYDVKM. CDR3 sequence reads: CASITGGASGNTIYF. The CDR3 DNA reads as TGTGCCAGCATTACAGGGGGCGCTTCTGGAAACACCATATATTTT.

The genes are TRBV6-5 and TRBJ2-6; D ambiguous. This CDR3 has 15 amino acids. Trimming removed 1 base at V and 3 bases at J, with 7 bases between. The germline V gene encodes CDR1 MNHEY and CDR2 SVGAGI. The CDR3 loop is CASSYFTSGANVLTF. The CDR3 DNA reads TGTGCCAGCAGTTACTTCACAAGTGGGGCCAACGTCCTGACTTTC.

This chain joins TRBV4-2 and TRBJ1-1; no definite D call. The V gene's germline CDR1 is LGHNA and CDR2 YNFKEQ. V lost 5 bases and J 2 bases, leaving 12 bases between the germline ends. This CDR3 is built from 14 residues. CDR3 DNA: TGTGCCAGCAGCTCACAAGTCCTCAACACTGAAGCTTTCTTT. As protein: CASSSQVLNTEAFF.

The chain couples TRBV6-5 to TRBJ2-7; 7 nucleotides align to TRBD1. The V gene end was trimmed by 2 bases and the J gene end by 3 bases; junction bases not matched to a gene: 4. This CDR3 has 14 residues. Germline lookup yields CDR1 MNHEY and CDR2 SVGAGI. CDR3 in DNA: TGTGCCAGCAGTTACCCCGGGACAGTCTACGAGCAGTACTTC. Translating gives CASSYPGTVYEQYF.

This sequence joins TRBV6-5 and TRBJ1-3, with D unresolved. CDR1 is MNHEY and CDR2 is SVGAGI in the germline V gene. With 5 bases removed from V and 5 bases from J, the gap between germline ends came to 10 bases. This CDR3 contains 13 residues. The CDR3 loop is CASSQIPRNTIYF. CDR3 nucleotides: TGTGCCAGCAGTCAGATCCCGAGAAACACCATATATTTT.